These 16 T cell receptor beta chains share one sample of origin, sequenced in a study of blood T cell repertoires in COVID-19 (dated by TCRdb to 2020 to 2022). The library was built by means of the immunoSEQ multiplex PCR assay. In TCRdb, the immuneACCESS table is reduced to in-frame sequences with V and J assigned. These tables do not hold every clone; where another copy was compared, an unresolved V gene accounts for under half, and the others remain unexplained. Recorded for this sample are about 260,000 clones; 83% of them occurred a single time. Around a tenth of the sample goes to the ten largest clones. What was sequenced was peripheral blood. The receptor set was obtained from a woman aged 45-59 years who had recovered from COVID-19.

The gene calls are TRBV27 and TRBJ2-3; D is possibly TRBD1 (5 bases). The CDR3 sequence is 14 residues long. V lost 2 bases and J lost 6, with 12 bases in between. From germline, CDR1 is MNHEY and CDR2 SMNVEV (reference sequence). CDR3 region: CASSLQGETDTQYF. DNA of the CDR3: TGTGCCAGCAGTTTACAGGGTGAGACGGATACGCAGTATTTT.

The chain joins TRBV21-1 to TRBJ2-7; TRBD1 is the table's D call and was not checked against the DNA. TRBV21-1 is marked as a pseudogene. The CDR3 spans 17 residues. CDR3 protein: CASSKAWRTGGLNEQYF. The CDR3 nucleotides read TGTGCCAGCAGCAAAGCGTGGCGGACAGGGGGCTTAAACGAGCAGTACTTC.

The genes are TRBV7-9 and TRBJ2-7; D is possibly TRBD1 (6 bases). CDR1 is SEHNR, CDR2 FQNEAQ, per germline (reference sequence). The CDR3 has 12 residues. V was clipped by 5 bases and J by 3 bases, with 8 bases between them. CDR3 in amino acids: CASSLQGYEQYF. DNA for the CDR3: TGTGCCAGCAGCCTACAGGGCTACGAGCAGTACTTC.

This clone turned up a few times. The rearrangement uses TRBV18 and TRBJ2-1; 10 nucleotides match TRBD1. Germline V gives CDR1 KGHSH, CDR2 LQKENI. J lost 6 bases, V lost 4 bases, and 9 bases had no gene match. CDR3 length equals 16 residues. In DNA, the CDR3 is TGTGCCAGCTCACAACCGGGACAGGGGATGGGCAATGAGCAGTTCTTC. This codes for CASSQPGQGMGNEQFF. Drawing the rest from reference TRBV18 and TRBJ2-1, the complete variable domain is NAGVMQNPRHLVRRRGQEARLRCSPMKGHSHVYWYRQLPEEGLKFMVYLQKENIIDESGMPKERFSAEFPKEGPSILRIQQVVRGDSAAYFCASSQPGQGMGNEQFFGPGTRLTVL.

This clone was seen just once. Here the CDR3 reads CASSTTGSHEQYF. In DNA form, the CDR3 reads TGTGCCAGCAGCACTACAGGGAGCCACGAGCAGTACTTC. The rearrangement uses TRBV11-3 and TRBJ2-7; possibly TRBD1 for D (6 bases). Germline V gives CDR1 SGHNT, CDR2 YENEEA. V lost 5 bases to trimming and J lost 5 bases, with 13 bases between them. The CDR3 runs to 13 residues.

The chain uses TRBV5-1 and TRBJ1-5, with D tentatively TRBD1 (6 bases). From germline, CDR1 is SGHRS and CDR2 YFSETQ. The V gene lost 4 bases and the J gene lost 4 bases, with 9 bases spanning the gap. CDR3 length: 13 residues. CDR3 protein: CASSTGQNQPQHF. The CDR3 nucleotides read TGCGCCAGCAGCACAGGACAGAATCAGCCCCAGCATTTT.

CDR3: CASSYPGTGIDEQFF. The DNA for the CDR3 is TGTGCCAGCAGTTATCCCGGGACAGGTATCGATGAGCAGTTCTTC. The rearrangement links TRBV28 to TRBJ2-1; TRBD1 agrees at 8 bases. The CDR3 sequence is 15 residues long. The germline V gene encodes CDR1 MDHEN and CDR2 SYDVKM. V shed 4 bases, J shed 8 bases, and the junction held 10 bases outside the gene matches.

This clone was seen once. The chain employs TRBV5-6 and TRBJ1-2, with 8 bases that match TRBD1. CDR1 and CDR2 from the germline V gene are SGHDT and YYEEEE. The CDR3 consists of 15 residues. The V gene end was trimmed by 3 bases and the J gene end by 0 bases; junction bases not matched to a gene: 4. CDR3: CASSYQGAPNYGYTF. CDR3 in DNA: TGTGCCAGCAGCTACCAGGGGGCCCCTAACTATGGCTACACCTTC.

CDR3 region: CASSEYSDRESQQAEAFF. CDR3 in DNA: TGTGCCAGCAGTGAATACTCGGACAGGGAAAGTCAACAGGCTGAAGCTTTCTTT. V gene TRBV25-1 combines with J gene TRBJ1-1; TRBD1 aligns across 8 bases. The V segment lost 0 bases and the J segment 6 bases; nucleotides outside the gene matches: 15. This CDR3 contains 18 residues. The germline V gene has CDR1 MGHDK and CDR2 SYGVNS.

The table lists this clone with a few counts. This sequence joins TRBV29-1 and TRBJ1-1; D might be TRBD1 (5 bases). Germline V gives CDR1 SQVTM, CDR2 ANQGSEA. CDR3 length: 14 residues. V lost 4 bases and J 6 bases, leaving 18 bases between the germline ends. CDR3 DNA: TGCAGCGTTGGCCGTGGCAGGGTGATGCCTGAAGCTTTCTTT. Protein sequence: CSVGRGRVMPEAFF.

This clone showed up just once. This chain uses TRBV28 with TRBJ2-1; D uncertain. Trimming removed 6 bases from V and 0 bases from J, with 6 bases in between. From germline, CDR1 is MDHEN and CDR2 SYDVKM. The CDR3 is 13 residues long. CDR3 sequence (DNA): TGTGCCAGCAGCCGGAGCTCCTACAATGAGCAGTTCTTC. As protein: CASSRSSYNEQFF.

The chain has TRBV27 and TRBJ1-1; no firm D call. Trimming cost V 5 bases and J 3 bases, with 10 bases left between them. This CDR3 is 13 amino acids long. Germline CDR1 reads MNHEY; CDR2 reads SMNVEV (reference sequence). CDR3 sequence (DNA): TGTGCCAGCAGTCAAGCCAGGTACACTGAAGCTTTCTTT. This translates into CASSQARYTEAFF.

The chain has TRBV6-2 or TRBV6-3 and TRBJ2-2, with 10 bases identical to TRBD1. Germline CDR1 MNHEY, CDR2 SVGEGT. The CDR3 totals 16 residues. Trimming cost V 5 bases and J 1 base; bases outside gene matches: 4. The CDR3 reads CASSTWDRGNTGELFF. The CDR3 DNA sequence: TGTGCCAGCAGTACCTGGGACAGGGGGAACACCGGGGAGCTGTTTTTT.

This clone appeared once. V gene TRBV28 combines with J gene TRBJ2-7; 9 nucleotides line up with TRBD1. V trimming: 1 base; J trimming: 5 bases; junction bases outside the gene matches: 6. Germline CDR1 is MDHEN and CDR2 is SYDVKM. The length of the CDR3 is 15 residues. This chain's CDR3 is CASSLLGTGSNEQYF. The DNA of the CDR3 is TGTGCCAGCAGTTTATTAGGGACAGGGTCGAACGAGCAGTACTTC.

V and J are TRBV7-2 and TRBJ1-5; 12 nucleotides align to TRBD1. Looked up from germline, CDR1 is SGHTA and CDR2 is FQGNSA. The CDR3 is made up of 15 amino acids. V shed 5 bases and J 7 bases; nucleotides not matched to a gene: 6. The CDR3 DNA follows: TGTGCCAGCAGCCGGGACAGGGGGCTAAGACAGCCCCAGCATTTT. This gives the protein CASSRDRGLRQPQHF.

The genes are TRBV28 and TRBJ2-7, with D unresolved. Germline assignment: CDR1 MDHEN and CDR2 SYDVKM. The germline V and J ends were trimmed by 1 base and 7 bases, with 5 bases remaining between them. The CDR3 has 11 amino acids. This CDR3 is CASSLYQEQYF. The DNA for the CDR3 is TGTGCCAGCAGTTTATACCAGGAGCAGTACTTC.